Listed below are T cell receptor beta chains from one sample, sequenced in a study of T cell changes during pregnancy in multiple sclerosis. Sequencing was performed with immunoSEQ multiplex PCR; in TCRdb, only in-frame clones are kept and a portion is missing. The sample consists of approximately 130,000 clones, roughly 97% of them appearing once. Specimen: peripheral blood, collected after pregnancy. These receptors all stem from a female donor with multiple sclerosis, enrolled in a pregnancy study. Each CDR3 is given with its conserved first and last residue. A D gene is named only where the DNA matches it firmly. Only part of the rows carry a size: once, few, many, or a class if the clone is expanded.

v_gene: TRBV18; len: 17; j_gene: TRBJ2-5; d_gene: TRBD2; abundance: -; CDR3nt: TGTGCCAGCTCACCACGATCGACTAGCGGGATCCAAGAGACCCAGTACTTC; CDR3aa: CASSPRSTSGIQETQYF
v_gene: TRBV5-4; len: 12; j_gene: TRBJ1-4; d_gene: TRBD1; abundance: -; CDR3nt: TGTGCCAGCAGCTTAGGGACAGGTGGACTGTTTTTT; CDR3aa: CASSLGTGGLFF
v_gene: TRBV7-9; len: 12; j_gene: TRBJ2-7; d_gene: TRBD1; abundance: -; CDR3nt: TGTGCCAGCACGACAGGGGGCTACGAGCAGTACTTC; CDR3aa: CASTTGGYEQYF
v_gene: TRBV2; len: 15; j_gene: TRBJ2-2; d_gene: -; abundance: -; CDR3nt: TGTGCCAGCAGTGTTGCAGCGGCGAACACCGGGGAGCTGTTTTTT; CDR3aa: CASSVAAANTGELFF
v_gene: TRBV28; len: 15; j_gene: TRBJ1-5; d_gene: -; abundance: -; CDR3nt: TGTGCCAGCAGTTTAGGACTTAGGGGCAATCAGCCCCAGCATTTT; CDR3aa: CASSLGLRGNQPQHF
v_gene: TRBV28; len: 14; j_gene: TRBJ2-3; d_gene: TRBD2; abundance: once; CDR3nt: TGTGCCAGCAAAGGACTAGCGGTCACAGATACGCAGTATTTT; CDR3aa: CASKGLAVTDTQYF
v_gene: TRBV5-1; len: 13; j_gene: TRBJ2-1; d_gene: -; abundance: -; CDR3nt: TGCGCCAGCAGCGTGGACACCCACAATGAGCAGTTCTTC; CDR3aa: CASSVDTHNEQFF
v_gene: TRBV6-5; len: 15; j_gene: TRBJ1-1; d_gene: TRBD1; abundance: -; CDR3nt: TGTGCCAGCAGTTACTCGGGACAGATGAACACTGAAGCTTTCTTT; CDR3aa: CASSYSGQMNTEAFF
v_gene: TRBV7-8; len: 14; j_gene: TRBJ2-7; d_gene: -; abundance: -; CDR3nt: TGTGCCAGCAGCTTTGGACAGTATGAGTACGAGCAGTACTTC; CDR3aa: CASSFGQYEYEQYF
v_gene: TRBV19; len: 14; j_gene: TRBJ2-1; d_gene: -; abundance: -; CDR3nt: TGTGCCACTTGTGTTGGGGGGTTCTACAATGAGCAGTTCTTC; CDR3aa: CATCVGGFYNEQFF
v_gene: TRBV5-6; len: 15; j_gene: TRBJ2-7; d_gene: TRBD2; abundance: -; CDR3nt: TGTGCCAGCAGCCCCGAAGGACTAGCGGGAGGGAAGCAGTACTTC; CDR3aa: CASSPEGLAGGKQYF
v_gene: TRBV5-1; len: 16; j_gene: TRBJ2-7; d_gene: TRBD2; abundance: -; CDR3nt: TGCGCCAGCAGCTTGGCCGCGACTAGCCGTACTGACGAGCAGTACTTC; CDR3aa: CASSLAATSRTDEQYF
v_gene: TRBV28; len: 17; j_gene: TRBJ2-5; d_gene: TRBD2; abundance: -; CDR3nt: TGTGCCAGCAGTCAGGGACTAGCGGTTCCTCACCAAGAGACCCAGTACTTC; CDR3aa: CASSQGLAVPHQETQYF
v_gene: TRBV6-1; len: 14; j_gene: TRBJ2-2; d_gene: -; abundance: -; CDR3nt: TGTGCCATAGGGGGGGGGTATAGCACCGGGGAGCTGTTTTTT; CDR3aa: CAIGGGYSTGELFF
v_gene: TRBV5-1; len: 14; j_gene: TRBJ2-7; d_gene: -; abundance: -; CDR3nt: TGCGCCAGCAGCCCCCGGGACACTATATACGAGCAGTACTTC; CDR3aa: CASSPRDTIYEQYF
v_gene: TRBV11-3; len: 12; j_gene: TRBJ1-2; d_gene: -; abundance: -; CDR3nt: TGTGCCAGCAGCCCAATTACCGGGAGCTGCACCTTC; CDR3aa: CASSPITGSCTF
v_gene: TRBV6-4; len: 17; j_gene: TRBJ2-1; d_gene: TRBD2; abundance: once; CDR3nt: TGTGCCAGCAGTGACCCCCCTAGCGGAAAATACTACAATGAGCAGTTCTTC; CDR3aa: CASSDPPSGKYYNEQFF
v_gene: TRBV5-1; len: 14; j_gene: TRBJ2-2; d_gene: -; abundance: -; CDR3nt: TGCGCCAGCAGCTCAGGGTCCGACACCGGGGAGCTGTTTTTT; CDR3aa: CASSSGSDTGELFF
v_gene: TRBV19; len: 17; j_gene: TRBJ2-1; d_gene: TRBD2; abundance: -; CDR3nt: TGTGCCAGTAGTCCAAGTGTTAGCGGGAGTTCGTACAATGAGCAGTTCTTC; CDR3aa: CASSPSVSGSSYNEQFF
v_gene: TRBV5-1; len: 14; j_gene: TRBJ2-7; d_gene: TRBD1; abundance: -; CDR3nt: TGCGCCAGCAGCTTGACAGGGGTGAACTACGAGCAGTACTTC; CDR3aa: CASSLTGVNYEQYF
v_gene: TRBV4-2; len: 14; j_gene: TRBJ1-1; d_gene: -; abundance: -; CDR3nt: TGTGCCACCTCACCGACGACAGACCACACTGAAGCTTTCTTT; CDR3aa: CATSPTTDHTEAFF
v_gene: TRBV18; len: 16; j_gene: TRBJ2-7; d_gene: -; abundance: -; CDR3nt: TGTGCCAGCTCACCAAGGACTACCCGGCCCTCCTACGAGCAGTACTTC; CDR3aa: CASSPRTTRPSYEQYF
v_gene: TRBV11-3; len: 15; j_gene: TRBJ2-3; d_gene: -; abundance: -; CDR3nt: TGTGCCAGCAGCTTGAGGGACAAACAAACAGATACGCAGTATTTT; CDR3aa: CASSLRDKQTDTQYF
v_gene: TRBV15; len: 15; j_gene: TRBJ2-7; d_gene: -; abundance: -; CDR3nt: TGTGCCACCAGCAGCCTATCGGGAGCTTCCTACGAGCAGTACTTC; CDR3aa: CATSSLSGASYEQYF
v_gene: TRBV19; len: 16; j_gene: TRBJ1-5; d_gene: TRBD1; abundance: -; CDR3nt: TGTGCCAGTAGTATCGGGACAGGGGGCACTGGTCAGCCCCAGCATTTT; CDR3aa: CASSIGTGGTGQPQHF
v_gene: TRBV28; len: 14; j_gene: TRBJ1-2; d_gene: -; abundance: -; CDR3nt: TGTGCCAGCAGTTTGATAGGGCAGGGGTATGGCTACACCTTC; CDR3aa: CASSLIGQGYGYTF
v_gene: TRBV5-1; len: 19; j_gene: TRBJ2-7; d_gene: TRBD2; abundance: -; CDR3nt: TGCGCCAGCAGCCCGGGACTAGCGGGAGGAACCACTAAATCCTACGAGCAGTACTTC; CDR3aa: CASSPGLAGGTTKSYEQYF
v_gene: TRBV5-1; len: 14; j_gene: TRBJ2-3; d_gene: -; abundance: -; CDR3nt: TGCGCCAGCTCTCCTTCTCCTCGCACAGATACGCAGTATTTT; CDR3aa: CASSPSPRTDTQYF
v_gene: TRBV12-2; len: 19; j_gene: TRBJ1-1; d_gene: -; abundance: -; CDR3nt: TGTGCAAGTCGCTTAGGTCCGGGACAGGTCGGGAATATGAACACTGAAGCTTTCTTT; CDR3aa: CASRLGPGQVGNMNTEAFF
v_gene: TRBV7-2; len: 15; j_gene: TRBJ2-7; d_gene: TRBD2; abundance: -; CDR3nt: TGTGCCAGCAGCTTACAAGCGGGAGCTTCCTACGAGCAGTACTTC; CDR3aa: CASSLQAGASYEQYF
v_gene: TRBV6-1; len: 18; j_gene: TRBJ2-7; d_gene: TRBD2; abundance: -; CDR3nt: TGTGCCAGCAGGGAAACTAGCGGGAGGGTCTCAACCAAGGACGAGCAGTACTTC; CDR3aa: CASRETSGRVSTKDEQYF
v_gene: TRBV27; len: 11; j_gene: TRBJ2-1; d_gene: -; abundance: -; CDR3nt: TGTGCCAGCAGCCTATACAATGAGCAGTTCTTC; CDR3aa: CASSLYNEQFF
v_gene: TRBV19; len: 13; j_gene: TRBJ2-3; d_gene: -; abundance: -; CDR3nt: TGTGCCAGTAGTATTGGAGGCACAGATACGCAGTATTTT; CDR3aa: CASSIGGTDTQYF
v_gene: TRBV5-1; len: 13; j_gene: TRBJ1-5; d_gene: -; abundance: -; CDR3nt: TGCGCCAGCAGCTTGGAAAGAGATCAGCCCCAGCATTTT; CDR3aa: CASSLERDQPQHF
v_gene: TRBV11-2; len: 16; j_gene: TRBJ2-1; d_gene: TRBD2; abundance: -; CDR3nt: TGTGCCAGCAGCCCCGGACTAGCGGGAGAATGGGTTGAGCAGTTCTTC; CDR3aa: CASSPGLAGEWVEQFF
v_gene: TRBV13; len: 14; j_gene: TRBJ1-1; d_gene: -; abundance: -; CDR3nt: TGTGCCAGCAGCTCCCAGGTTCCGAACACTGAAGCTTTCTTT; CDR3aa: CASSSQVPNTEAFF
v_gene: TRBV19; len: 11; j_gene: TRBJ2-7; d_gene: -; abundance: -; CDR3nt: TGTGCCAGTAGTACGGGGAACGAGCAGTACTTC; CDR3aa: CASSTGNEQYF
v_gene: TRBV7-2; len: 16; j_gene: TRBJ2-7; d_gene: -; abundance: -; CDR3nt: TGTGCCAGCAGCCGGGGCGGACAGACCAGCTCCTACGAGCAGTACTTC; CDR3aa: CASSRGGQTSSYEQYF
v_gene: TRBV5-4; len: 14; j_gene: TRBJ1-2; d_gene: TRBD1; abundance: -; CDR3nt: TGTGCCAGCAGCTCCGGTGCCGACAGGGCAGGCTACACCTTC; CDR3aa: CASSSGADRAGYTF
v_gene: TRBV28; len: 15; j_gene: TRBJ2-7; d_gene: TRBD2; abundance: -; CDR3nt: TGTGCCAGCAGTTTAACTAGCGGGAGGGCCAGCGAGCAGTACTTC; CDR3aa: CASSLTSGRASEQYF
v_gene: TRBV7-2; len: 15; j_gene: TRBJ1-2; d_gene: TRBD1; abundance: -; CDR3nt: TGTGCCAGCAGCACCTCAGGGGGCCGGAACTATGGCTACACCTTC; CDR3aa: CASSTSGGRNYGYTF
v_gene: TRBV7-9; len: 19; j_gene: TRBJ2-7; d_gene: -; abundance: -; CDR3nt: TGTGCCAGCAGCCGTTTATCCGTCCGAACAGGGTTACCCTCCTACGAGCAGTACTTC; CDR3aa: CASSRLSVRTGLPSYEQYF
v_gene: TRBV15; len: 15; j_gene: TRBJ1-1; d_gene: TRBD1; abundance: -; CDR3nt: TGTGCCACCAGCAGGGACAGGGGAATGAACACTGAAGCTTTCTTT; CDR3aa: CATSRDRGMNTEAFF
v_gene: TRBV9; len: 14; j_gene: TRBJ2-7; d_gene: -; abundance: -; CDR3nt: TGTGCCAGCAGCGTAGATGGTGTAGGGGACGAGCAGTACTTC; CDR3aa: CASSVDGVGDEQYF
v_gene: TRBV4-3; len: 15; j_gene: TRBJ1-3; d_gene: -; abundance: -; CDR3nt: TGCGCCAGCAGCCAAGGAACAGGCCTGCGAAACACCATATATTTT; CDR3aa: CASSQGTGLRNTIYF
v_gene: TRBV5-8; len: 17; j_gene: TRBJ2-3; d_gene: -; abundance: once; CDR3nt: TGTGCCAGCAGCTTGACCTCTAGTTCTCCTAGCACAGATACGCAGTATTTT; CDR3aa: CASSLTSSSPSTDTQYF
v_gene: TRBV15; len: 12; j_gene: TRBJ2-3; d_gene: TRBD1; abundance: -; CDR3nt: TGTGCCACCAGCAGAGATGAGACAGGGAGACATTTT; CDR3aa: CATSRDETGRHF
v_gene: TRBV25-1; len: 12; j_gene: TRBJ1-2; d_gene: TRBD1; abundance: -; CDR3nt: TGTGCCATCGGGGGACAGCCCTATGGCTACACCTTC; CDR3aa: CAIGGQPYGYTF
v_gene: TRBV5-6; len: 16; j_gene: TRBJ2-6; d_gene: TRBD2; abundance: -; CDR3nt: TGTGCCAGCGCCTGGGGGGGGTTCTCTGGGGCCAACGTCCTGACTTTC; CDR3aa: CASAWGGFSGANVLTF
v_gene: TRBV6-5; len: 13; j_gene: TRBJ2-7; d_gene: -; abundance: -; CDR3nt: TGTGCCTCCCACGGGCGGGCCTCCTACGAGCAGTACTTC; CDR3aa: CASHGRASYEQYF
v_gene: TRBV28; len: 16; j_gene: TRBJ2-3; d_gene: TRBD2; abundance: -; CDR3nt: TGTGCCAGCAGGAAACTAGCGGGAGGGCCTGGAGATACGCAGTATTTT; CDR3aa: CASRKLAGGPGDTQYF
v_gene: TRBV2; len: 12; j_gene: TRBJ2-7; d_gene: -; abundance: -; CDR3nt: TGTGCCAGCAGACAGGCCTTCTACGAGCAGTACTTC; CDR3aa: CASRQAFYEQYF
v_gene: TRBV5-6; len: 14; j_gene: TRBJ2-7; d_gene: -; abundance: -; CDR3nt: TGTGCCAGCAGCTTGTCCCCCGGGTCCTACGAGCAGTACTTC; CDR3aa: CASSLSPGSYEQYF
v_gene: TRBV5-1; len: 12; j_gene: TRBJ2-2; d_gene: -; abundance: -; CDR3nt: TGCGCCAGCAGTTTAAACACCGGGGAGCTGTTTTTT; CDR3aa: CASSLNTGELFF
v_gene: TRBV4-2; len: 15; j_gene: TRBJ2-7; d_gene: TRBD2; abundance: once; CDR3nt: TGTGCCAGCAGCCAAGGCGGGGGAAGCTCCTACGAGCAGTACTTC; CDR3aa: CASSQGGGSSYEQYF
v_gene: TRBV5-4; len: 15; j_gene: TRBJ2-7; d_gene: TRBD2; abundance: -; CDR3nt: TGTGCCAGCAGCTCGGCCGGGACTAGTGGTTACGAGCAGTACTTC; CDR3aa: CASSSAGTSGYEQYF
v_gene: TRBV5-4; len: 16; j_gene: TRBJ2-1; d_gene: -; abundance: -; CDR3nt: TGTGCCAGCAGCCTGGGGAGGAAAAGCTCCTACAATGAGCAGTTCTTC; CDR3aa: CASSLGRKSSYNEQFF
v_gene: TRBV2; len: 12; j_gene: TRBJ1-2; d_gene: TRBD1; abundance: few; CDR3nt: TGTGCCATACCGGGACAGGGGGCCGACTACACCTTC; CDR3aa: CAIPGQGADYTF